The rows below give T cell receptor beta chains drawn from one sample of a study of early stage breast cancer tumors. The repertoire was sequenced with immunoSEQ multiplex PCR; TCRdb's copy has only in-frame clones and lacks some. The repertoire holds almost 55,000 clones, with just over 90% as singletons. The sequenced material came from blood. The receptors derive from a person aged 65-85 years with breast cancer. Both conserved end residues are part of each CDR3. A D gene is named only where the DNA matches it firmly. The size field is filled for only some rows; it gives once, few, many or a size class.

cdr3_length: 14; clone_size: -; v_call: TRBV27; j_call: TRBJ2-7; d_call: TRBD2; cdr3_nt: TGTGCCAGCACCCCCGGGACTAGACCCTACGAGCAGTACTTC; cdr3_aa: CASTPGTRPYEQYF
cdr3_length: 19; clone_size: -; v_call: TRBV4-1; j_call: TRBJ2-1; d_call: TRBD2; cdr3_nt: TGCGCCAGCAGCCTCCCGAGGGGGGATAGCGGGAGCTCCTACAATGAGCAGTTCTTC; cdr3_aa: CASSLPRGDSGSSYNEQFF
cdr3_length: 18; clone_size: -; v_call: TRBV18; j_call: TRBJ2-5; d_call: TRBD2; cdr3_nt: TGTGCCAGCTCCCAACCGGGACTAGCGGGAGCCCCAGGAGAGACCCAGTACTTC; cdr3_aa: CASSQPGLAGAPGETQYF
cdr3_length: 17; clone_size: -; v_call: TRBV30; j_call: TRBJ1-3; d_call: TRBD1; cdr3_nt: TGTGCCTGTACCGGGACAGGGGGCTCTAGCTCTGGAAACACCATATATTTT; cdr3_aa: CACTGTGGSSSGNTIYF
cdr3_length: 14; clone_size: -; v_call: TRBV2; j_call: TRBJ2-7; d_call: -; cdr3_nt: TGTGCCAGCAGTGCGGCAACCCGAAGGGGCGAGCAGTACTTC; cdr3_aa: CASSAATRRGEQYF
cdr3_length: 17; clone_size: once; v_call: TRBV5-1; j_call: TRBJ1-3; d_call: -; cdr3_nt: TGCGCCAGCAGCTTGTATTATCAGGGGAGTTCTGGAAACACCATATATTTT; cdr3_aa: CASSLYYQGSSGNTIYF
cdr3_length: 15; clone_size: once; v_call: TRBV28; j_call: TRBJ1-5; d_call: TRBD1; cdr3_nt: TGTGCCAGTACCCCGGGACAGGGAGTAATACAGCCCCAGCATTTT; cdr3_aa: CASTPGQGVIQPQHF
cdr3_length: 12; clone_size: -; v_call: TRBV2; j_call: TRBJ2-7; d_call: TRBD1; cdr3_nt: TGTGCCAGCACCAACAGGGGGAACGAGCAGTACTTC; cdr3_aa: CASTNRGNEQYF
cdr3_length: 15; clone_size: -; v_call: TRBV5-1; j_call: TRBJ2-5; d_call: TRBD2; cdr3_nt: TGCGCCAGCAGCCCGACTAGCGGAGGGCAAGAGACCCAGTACTTC; cdr3_aa: CASSPTSGGQETQYF
cdr3_length: 15; clone_size: -; v_call: TRBV27; j_call: TRBJ1-1; d_call: TRBD1; cdr3_nt: TGTGCCAGCAGTTGGACAGGGTCCTTGAACACTGAAGCTTTCTTT; cdr3_aa: CASSWTGSLNTEAFF
cdr3_length: 12; clone_size: -; v_call: TRBV11-2; j_call: TRBJ1-1; d_call: TRBD1; cdr3_nt: TGTGCCAGCAGCTTAGGACAGGGGAGGGCTTTCTTT; cdr3_aa: CASSLGQGRAFF
cdr3_length: 11; clone_size: -; v_call: TRBV29-1; j_call: TRBJ2-7; d_call: -; cdr3_nt: TGCAGCGTCGCCTACTCCTACGAGCAGTACTTC; cdr3_aa: CSVAYSYEQYF
cdr3_length: 15; clone_size: few; v_call: TRBV4-1; j_call: TRBJ1-1; d_call: TRBD1; cdr3_nt: TGCGCCAGCAGCCAAGTTCAGGGGGCAGGCACTGAAGCTTTCTTT; cdr3_aa: CASSQVQGAGTEAFF
cdr3_length: 14; clone_size: -; v_call: TRBV28; j_call: TRBJ1-1; d_call: -; cdr3_nt: TGTGCCAGCACTTCCGTGAACGGGAACACTGAAGCTTTCTTT; cdr3_aa: CASTSVNGNTEAFF
cdr3_length: 12; clone_size: -; v_call: TRBV6-6; j_call: TRBJ1-1; d_call: TRBD1; cdr3_nt: TGTGCCAGCAGTAACCGACAGGGGGCGGCTTTCTTT; cdr3_aa: CASSNRQGAAFF
cdr3_length: 14; clone_size: -; v_call: TRBV29-1; j_call: TRBJ2-3; d_call: -; cdr3_nt: TGCAGCAAACGGGACTCTCGCCGCACAGATACGCAGTATTTT; cdr3_aa: CSKRDSRRTDTQYF
cdr3_length: 15; clone_size: -; v_call: TRBV5-1; j_call: TRBJ1-3; d_call: -; cdr3_nt: TGCGCCAGCAGCTTGGCCCAGAACTCTGGAAACACCATATATTTT; cdr3_aa: CASSLAQNSGNTIYF
cdr3_length: 13; clone_size: -; v_call: TRBV9; j_call: TRBJ2-5; d_call: -; cdr3_nt: TGTGCCAGCAGCGTAGCAGGGCGGGAGACCCAGTACTTC; cdr3_aa: CASSVAGRETQYF
cdr3_length: 14; clone_size: -; v_call: TRBV5-1; j_call: TRBJ1-1; d_call: -; cdr3_nt: TGCGCCAGCAGCTTTACGGGGTCGAACACTGAAGCTTTCTTT; cdr3_aa: CASSFTGSNTEAFF
cdr3_length: 15; clone_size: once; v_call: TRBV5-1; j_call: TRBJ2-7; d_call: -; cdr3_nt: TGCGCCAGCAGCCAAGGCCAGCCAGGGAGGAACGAGCAGTACTTC; cdr3_aa: CASSQGQPGRNEQYF
cdr3_length: 14; clone_size: -; v_call: TRBV7-2; j_call: TRBJ2-7; d_call: TRBD2; cdr3_nt: TGTGCCAGCAGCCCACTAGCGGGGGGCCCTGAGCAGTACTTC; cdr3_aa: CASSPLAGGPEQYF
cdr3_length: 13; clone_size: -; v_call: TRBV2; j_call: TRBJ2-2; d_call: -; cdr3_nt: TGTGCCACTTCTCTTCGGGACTTCGGGGAGCTGTTTTTT; cdr3_aa: CATSLRDFGELFF